A selection of T cell receptor beta chains follows, all from one sample in a study of blood T cell repertoires in COVID-19. Method: immunoSEQ multiplex PCR; TCRdb's copy keeps in-frame clones and lacks some. The data show around 180,000 clones, about four fifths seen once. What was sequenced was peripheral blood. The receptors shown here come from a man aged 70 or older with active or convalescent COVID-19. Each CDR3 is given with its conserved first and last residue. The D gene is left open where the match is weak. Some rows mark clone size as missing; the rest say once, few, many or name a class of expanded clone.

.	TRBD1	TRBV6-6	TRBJ1-1	TGTGCCAGCAGTTACGGAGGAGGGGGCCCCACTGAAGCTTTCTTT	CASSYGGGGPTEAFF
.	TRBD2	TRBV7-6	TRBJ2-3	TGTGCCAGCAGCCCTGGACTAGCGGGCAGCACAGATACGCAGTATTTT	CASSPGLAGSTDTQYF
.	TRBD2	TRBV25-1	TRBJ2-1	TGTGCCAGCAGTGCCCCCGCGGGAGGGCCCTACAATGAGCAGTTCTTC	CASSAPAGGPYNEQFF
.	.	TRBV6-5	TRBJ1-6	TGTGCCAGCAGTTCCACGACAAGGTTCAATTCACCCCTCCACTTT	CASSSTTRFNSPLHF
once	.	TRBV4-3	TRBJ2-6	TGCGCCAGCAGCCAAGATCAGTGGAGCCCCTCTGGGGCCAACGTCCTGACTTTC	CASSQDQWSPSGANVLTF
.	.	TRBV9	TRBJ2-7	TGTGCCAGCAGTACAGGGGTCGCGACTAGCGTTACCCACTACGAGCAGTACTTC	CASSTGVATSVTHYEQYF
.	.	TRBV20-1	TRBJ2-7	TGCAGTGCTAGAACTTCATACGAGCAGTACTTC	CSARTSYEQYF
.	.	TRBV7-2	TRBJ1-2	TGTGCCAGCAGCCCGAGGTCAGGGGATAGTGGCTACACCTTC	CASSPRSGDSGYTF
.	TRBD1	TRBV5-1	TRBJ1-1	TGCGCCAGCAGCTTTCAGGGGGCAAACACTGAAGCTTTCTTT	CASSFQGANTEAFF
.	TRBD2	TRBV6-6	TRBJ2-3	TGTGCCAGCAGTCGGGGGGGTAGCACAGATACGCAGTATTTT	CASSRGGSTDTQYF
.	.	TRBV6-5	TRBJ2-5	TGTGCCAGCAGTTACTCGGAGCAGGGTCAAGAGACCCAGTACTTC	CASSYSEQGQETQYF
.	.	TRBV2	TRBJ1-1	TGTGCCAGCAGGGCAGGGCTTGTCACTGAAGCTTTCTTT	CASRAGLVTEAFF
.	.	TRBV19	TRBJ2-3	TGTGCCAGTAGTCCTCCGGGACTCCTTTCGGATACGCAGTATTTT	CASSPPGLLSDTQYF
.	TRBD2	TRBV5-1	TRBJ2-3	TGCGCCAGCAGCTTGGGACTAGCGATAGATACGCAGTATTTT	CASSLGLAIDTQYF
.	TRBD1	TRBV5-1	TRBJ1-2	TGCGCCAGCAGCTTACCTGGGACAGGGTTCCCAGGCTACACCTTC	CASSLPGTGFPGYTF
.	.	TRBV2	TRBJ1-6	TGTGCCAGCAGTGATCGTTCACCCCTCCACTTT	CASSDRSPLHF
.	.	TRBV3-1/TRBV3-2	TRBJ2-1	TGTGCCAGCAGCCAAGATTTGAGGGGGAACAATGAGCAGTTCTTC	CASSQDLRGNNEQFF
once	.	TRBV6-2/TRBV6-3	TRBJ1-2	TGTGCCAGCAGTTACCTGCAGGGCGGTGGCTACACCTTC	CASSYLQGGGYTF
.	TRBD1	TRBV30	TRBJ2-5	TGTGCCTTTGGGACAGGGCTTAGAGAGACCCAGTACTTC	CAFGTGLRETQYF
.	TRBD1	TRBV19	TRBJ1-1	TGTGCCACTGGCCCAATTGGACAGGAGGACACTGAAGCTTTCTTT	CATGPIGQEDTEAFF
.	.	TRBV6-5	TRBJ1-4	TGTGCCAGCAGTTACTCTAGCCGGGAAAAACTGTTTTTT	CASSYSSREKLFF
.	TRBD1	TRBV2	TRBJ1-2	TGTGCCAGCATGCGAACAGGGGGCTATGGCTACACCTTC	CASMRTGGYGYTF
once	TRBD2	TRBV4-1	TRBJ2-3	TGCGCCAGCAGCCAAGATCGCGGGGGAGGCACAGATACGCAGTATTTT	CASSQDRGGGTDTQYF
.	TRBD2	TRBV6-1	TRBJ2-7	TGTGCCAGCAGTGAAGCCCAGCTAGCGGGGGGGTGGTACGAGCAGTACTTC	CASSEAQLAGGWYEQYF
few	TRBD1	TRBV3-1/TRBV3-2	TRBJ2-2	TGTGCCAGCAGCTACGGACAGGGGTCCATGGGGGAGCTGTTTTTT	CASSYGQGSMGELFF
.	TRBD2	TRBV7-2	TRBJ2-1	TGTGCCAGCAGCTTATCCTTTACTCCTAGCGGGGGGGAGCAGTTCTTC	CASSLSFTPSGGEQFF
few	.	TRBV7-9	TRBJ1-2	TGTGCCAGCAGCTTACCGGCGACTAGGAACTATGGCTACACCTTC	CASSLPATRNYGYTF
.	.	TRBV6-5	TRBJ1-4	TGTGCCAGCAGTAGTGCAGGGGCGAATAATGAAAAACTGTTTTTT	CASSSAGANNEKLFF
.	.	TRBV6-6	TRBJ2-7	TGTGCCAGCACCGACAGGCCCCACTACGAGCAGTACTTC	CASTDRPHYEQYF
.	.	TRBV20-1	TRBJ2-7	TGCAGTGCTAGTCAACTCTACGAGCAGTACTTC	CSASQLYEQYF
.	.	TRBV5-1	TRBJ2-7	TGCGCCAGCAGCTTGGCACAGGGTTCCGAGCAGTACTTC	CASSLAQGSEQYF
few	TRBD2	TRBV2	TRBJ2-7	TGTGCCAGCAGTGAGCTAGCGGGGACCTACGAGCAGTACTTC	CASSELAGTYEQYF
.	.	TRBV18	TRBJ1-1	TGTGCCAGCTCACCGTCCAGTAGGGGGACTGAAGCTTTCTTT	CASSPSSRGTEAFF
.	.	TRBV27	TRBJ2-7	TGTGCCAGCAGTGGGGAAACCGGGACTCATTACGAGCAGTACTTC	CASSGETGTHYEQYF
.	TRBD1	TRBV9	TRBJ1-2	TGTGCCAGCAGCACCGGGACAGACTATGGCTACACCTTC	CASSTGTDYGYTF
.	TRBD1	TRBV9	TRBJ2-1	TGTGCCAGCAGCTCCCTAATGGGGGCAGGGGGCATGGATGAGCAGTTCTTC	CASSSLMGAGGMDEQFF
.	TRBD1	TRBV27	TRBJ1-1	TGTGCCAGCAGCAACACAGGGGTCAAGGGGACTGAAGCTTTCTTT	CASSNTGVKGTEAFF
.	.	TRBV29-1	TRBJ1-2	TGCAGCGTTTTACAAGGAGTGGTCTATGGCTACACCTTC	CSVLQGVVYGYTF
.	.	TRBV7-3	TRBJ1-2	TGTGCCAGCAGCTTGCGAAACGTTGTCTGCCGGTATGGCTACACCTTC	CASSLRNVVCRYGYTF
few	.	TRBV5-6	TRBJ2-7	TGTGCCAGCAGCTGGGACACCGAGCAGTACTTC	CASSWDTEQYF
few	TRBD2	TRBV4-2	TRBJ2-7	TGTGCCAGCAGCCAAAGCGGGACCTACGAGCAGTACTTC	CASSQSGTYEQYF
.	TRBD1	TRBV29-1	TRBJ2-3	TGCAGCGTTTCCACCGGGACAGAAGCTACAGATACGCAGTATTTT	CSVSTGTEATDTQYF
few	.	TRBV2	TRBJ2-5	TGTGCCAGCAGTCAGAATACGGACAGTCAAGAGACCCAGTACTTC	CASSQNTDSQETQYF
.	.	TRBV2	TRBJ1-1	TGTGCCAGCAGTGATCCCCTGTACACTGAAGCTTTCTTT	CASSDPLYTEAFF
.	.	TRBV12-3/TRBV12-4	TRBJ1-5	TGTGCCAGCATGGAGACAGTCAATCAGCCCCAGCATTTT	CASMETVNQPQHF
.	TRBD1	TRBV30	TRBJ1-1	TGTGCCTCCCTCCCTGGGGGACAGGGTTTAACTTTCTTT	CASLPGGQGLTFF
.	TRBD2	TRBV6-5	TRBJ2-7	TGTGCCACCCACCGCGGGGGTTACGAGCAGTACTTC	CATHRGGYEQYF
.	TRBD1	TRBV12-3/TRBV12-4	TRBJ2-5	TGTGCCAGCGCACGGGACAGACAAGAGACCCAGTACTTC	CASARDRQETQYF
.	TRBD2	TRBV24-1	TRBJ2-1	TGTGCCACCAGTACGGCGGGAGGGCAATCCTACAATGAGCAGTTCTTC	CATSTAGGQSYNEQFF
.	.	TRBV6-5	TRBJ2-7	TGTGCCAGCTATACTCAAACAGGGACCTACGAGCAGTACTTC	CASYTQTGTYEQYF
.	.	TRBV19	TRBJ1-2	TGTGCCAGTAGTGTGACCGGAGTAGGCCCCGTGGATGGCTACACCTTC	CASSVTGVGPVDGYTF
.	TRBD1	TRBV29-1	TRBJ1-2	TGCAGCGTTGGTACCGCTCGGACAGGGAATGGCTACACCTTC	CSVGTARTGNGYTF
few	.	TRBV19	TRBJ2-1	TGTGCCAGTAGTACCCACCAGGGGGGCAATTACAATGAGCAGTTCTTC	CASSTHQGGNYNEQFF